This TCR beta chain was captured by sequencing in a study of OX40 agonist ivuxolimab in advanced cancers. Looking at the study overall: Ivuxolimab, which targeted the costimulatory receptor OX40 (CD134), was an agonistic, fully human IgG2 monoclonal antibody. Peripheral TCRbeta sequencing aimed to test whether ivuxolimab altered TCR sequence diversity and caused clonal T-cell expansion. The paper describes the monotherapy dose-escalation part (N ≈ 49 patients) of the phase I trial of ivuxolimab. A male proportion of almost 85% and a mean age of approximately 62 years, ranging from roughly 20 to 80, were recorded for the dose-escalation cohort. Intravenous ivuxolimab was administered to patients every 2 weeks at six dose levels: 0.01, 0.1, 0.3, 1.5, 3 and 10 mg/kg. Of the approximately 50 dose-escalation patients, hepatocellular carcinoma was present in around 19, melanoma in some 15, renal cell carcinoma in 9 and head and neck cancer in 9. Prior anti-PD-1, anti-PD-L1 or anti-CTLA-4 therapy was permitted, and checkpoint inhibitors had been received by about 37% of dose-escalation patients. Three dose-escalation patients achieved partial responses, one with hepatocellular carcinoma and two with cutaneous melanoma. What the authors observed across the whole study: After ivuxolimab, expanded clones were on average more numerous among CD8+ T cells than among CD4+ T cells. The antigen specificity of the clonally expanded peripheral T cells was not determined. At doses of 0.1 to 3.0 mg/kg, clonal expansion of both CD4+ and CD8+ T cells in blood was seen between baseline and week 6. In the 0.1-3.0 mg/kg groups, partial responders were among the patients with the lowest normalized peripheral clonal expansion, particularly in CD8+ T cells. Low levels of normalized T-cell clonal expansion were also shown by some nonresponding patients.

For sequencing of the TCRbeta CDR3 region, genomic DNA was extracted from the sorted cells. The immunoSEQ Assay was used for sequencing of TCRbeta CDR3 regions. The immuneACCESS repertoire file appears here via TCRdb, limited to in-frame rearrangements. These files lack a portion of the clones; in checked studies, under half of the deficit traces to unresolved V genes, and the cause of the others is not known. For this sample the table gives about 38,000 clones, of which approximately 87% were detected only once. In total, the top ten clones hold around 33% of the sample. A word on this clone: Its antigen is currently not known. No base-level quality is on record; no much larger clone is a single base apart.

Patients with a history of autoimmune disease or receiving systemic immunosuppression were excluded from the trial. In every dose cohort, peripheral blood was drawn for TCR sequencing at baseline, cycle 4 day 1, and cycle 7 day 1. The samples were drawn from a first-in-human, open-label, multicenter phase I dose-escalation trial of ivuxolimab. The trial enrolled adults with locally advanced or metastatic head and neck squamous cell, hepatocellular, melanoma or renal cell carcinoma. Before TCR sequencing, CD4+ T cells and CD8+ T cells were sorted from peripheral blood as separate populations. Germline trimming amounts to 10 bases on V and 5 bases on J, with 10 as the count of junction bases outside the gene matches. Reading from cysteine to phenylalanine, the CDR3 counts 14 amino acids. Of the read, only the CDR3 DNA is kept; its 42 bases are in frame from base 1. From the germline V gene, CDR1 is MNHNS and CDR2 is SASEGT.

The rearrangement combines TRBV6-1 with TRBJ2-1, with 8 bases matching TRBD2. The sequenced sample was CD4+ or CD8+ T cells sorted from blood, obtained in a trial of the OX40 agonist ivuxolimab. This TCR was sampled from an adult with an advanced solid tumor such as melanoma, head and neck, liver or kidney cancer. The CDR3 sequence is CATKQALADNEQFF. Read as DNA, the sequence is TGTGCCACCAAGCAAGCACTAGCGGACAATGAGCAGTTCTTC.